These T cell receptor beta chains were read from a single sample in a study of blood T cell repertoires in COVID-19. Generated by immunoSEQ multiplex PCR, the TCRdb table keeps only in-frame clones and is missing some. The sample lists 210,000 or so clones; over 70% were seen once. Sequenced: peripheral blood. The receptors originated from a man aged 50 to 59 with active or convalescent COVID-19. CDR3s include the opening cysteine and the closing phenylalanine or tryptophan. Fields, in order: J gene, V gene, D gene, CDR3 length, clone size, CDR3 DNA, CDR3 protein. The D gene is left open where the match is weak. Clone size is not always given. Where it is, it says once, few, many or a class for expanded clones.

>TRBJ1-4|TRBV6-5|TRBD1|14|.
TGTGCCAGCAGCCCCGGGACAGCTAATGAAAAACTGTTTTTT
CASSPGTANEKLFF
>TRBJ1-4|TRBV18|.|13|.
TGTGCCAGCTCCCCGTCATACAAGGAAAAACTGTTTTTT
CASSPSYKEKLFF
>TRBJ1-2|TRBV7-9|.|14|.
TGTGCCAGCAGCCTGATGACAGCCCGTAGCGGCTACACCTTC
CASSLMTARSGYTF
>TRBJ1-3|TRBV19|TRBD1|15|.
TGTGCCACCACCCCCCAGGGGACAGGCGGAAACACCATATATTTT
CATTPQGTGGNTIYF
>TRBJ1-1|TRBV19|.|17|.
TGTGCCAGTAGTATTTCTGGAGCTGTCAAGGAGGGCACTGAAGCTTTCTTT
CASSISGAVKEGTEAFF
>TRBJ2-3|TRBV10-1|TRBD1|15|.
TGCGCCAGCAGTGAGTCCGGACAGGGGCGGGGTACGCAGTATTTT
CASSESGQGRGTQYF
>TRBJ2-7|TRBV7-6|.|13|.
TGTGCCAGCAGCCCCTCGGGGGTGTACGAGCAGTACTTC
CASSPSGVYEQYF
>TRBJ1-2|TRBV10-1|.|15|few
TGCGCCAGATCCCGGGGTACCCGCCGCTACTATGGCTACACCTTC
CARSRGTRRYYGYTF
>TRBJ2-7|TRBV3-1/TRBV3-2|.|13|once
TGTGCCAGCAGCAACCGACAGGCTTACGAGCAGTACTTC
CASSNRQAYEQYF
>TRBJ1-5|TRBV5-6|TRBD1|13|.
TGTGCCAGCAGCGGGGGACAGCGAGTGCCCCAGCATTTT
CASSGGQRVPQHF
>TRBJ2-2|TRBV11-2|.|15|.
TGTGCCAGCAGCTTAGAGCGGACAGCGACCGGGGAGCTGTTTTTT
CASSLERTATGELFF
>TRBJ2-1|TRBV7-9|TRBD2|15|.
TGTGCCAGCAGCCTACTAGCGGGGGAGTACAATGAGCAGTTCTTC
CASSLLAGEYNEQFF
>TRBJ2-3|TRBV2|.|14|.
TGTGCCAGCAGATATGAGGGCACGACAGATACGCAGTATTTT
CASRYEGTTDTQYF
>TRBJ2-3|TRBV28|.|12|.
TGTGCCAGCAGGGCAGACACAGATACGCAGTATTTT
CASRADTDTQYF
>TRBJ2-5|TRBV5-4|TRBD2|17|.
TGTGCCAGCAGCGGAACGACGGGACTAGCGGGAGGTTTTACCCAGTACTTC
CASSGTTGLAGGFTQYF
>TRBJ1-2|TRBV28|TRBD1|17|.
TGTGCCAGCAGTTTAGGTCACACGGGACAGGGTGACTATGGCTACACCTTC
CASSLGHTGQGDYGYTF
>TRBJ2-2|TRBV15|.|16|.
TGTGCCACCAGCAGAGATCGTGAGGGGGTCGAGGGGGAGCTGTTTTTT
CATSRDREGVEGELFF
>TRBJ1-5|TRBV3-1/TRBV3-2|.|15|.
TGTGCCAGCAGCCGCGGCCCTCAAAGCAATCAGCCCCAGCATTTT
CASSRGPQSNQPQHF
>TRBJ2-7|TRBV15|TRBD1|15|.
TGTGCCACCAGCAGAGACGGGACAGGGACCTACGAGCAGTACTTC
CATSRDGTGTYEQYF
>TRBJ2-1|TRBV30|TRBD2|13|.
TGTCGGGGTAGCGGGACGATTTACAATGAGCAGTTCTTC
CRGSGTIYNEQFF
>TRBJ2-7|TRBV5-6|TRBD1|17|.
TGTGCCAGCAGCTTGGGCCTAACAGGGGAAGAGGGGAACGAGCAGTACTTC
CASSLGLTGEEGNEQYF
>TRBJ2-3|TRBV12-5|.|13|.
TGTGCTAGTGGTTTACCTCCAGGGGATACGCAGTATTTT
CASGLPPGDTQYF
>TRBJ2-5|TRBV19|TRBD2|15|.
TGTGCCAGTAGTGTGAGCGGGAGGGCCGGAGAGACCCAGTACTTC
CASSVSGRAGETQYF
>TRBJ1-1|TRBV6-5|TRBD1|15|.
TGTGCCAGCAGTCGACTACACAGGGGGAACACTGAAGCTTTCTTT
CASSRLHRGNTEAFF
>TRBJ1-2|TRBV7-9|TRBD1|15|.
TGTGCCAGCACTCCAGGGGGGAGCCTGAACTATGGCTACACCTTC
CASTPGGSLNYGYTF
>TRBJ2-7|TRBV11-2|.|13|.
TGTGCCAGCAGCTTAACAGTCTTCTACGAGCAGTACTTC
CASSLTVFYEQYF
>TRBJ1-4|TRBV3-1/TRBV3-2|.|15|.
TGTGCCAGCAGCCAAGTCGGGGGGGCTGATGAAAAACTGTTTTTT
CASSQVGGADEKLFF